These 5 T cell receptor beta chains were sequenced from one sample in a study of beta chain features in type 1 diabetes. Isolated RNA was reverse transcribed in full, so expressed TCRB transcripts were sequenced. Method: immunoSEQ multiplex PCR; TCRdb's copy keeps in-frame clones and lacks some. There are about 930,000 clones in the sample; around a sixth occur only once, and about 0.02% lies in the top ten. The specimen was naive CD4+ T cells from blood. These receptors were collected from a woman in her late teens or twenties in good health.

V gene TRBV2 combines with J gene TRBJ1-1; a weak D match, TRBD1 (5 bases). CDR1 and CDR2 (germline): SNHLY, FYNNEI. The V and J ends lost 2 bases and 9 bases respectively, with 16 bases between them. This CDR3 is built from 14 residues. Here the CDR3 DNA reads TGTGCCAGCAGTGAAATCCCCGGGACGGGGAAAGCTTTCTTT. Its translation: CASSEIPGTGKAFF.

There are a few counts of this clone. The V call is TRBV19, the J call TRBJ1-1; D ambiguous. With 3 bases removed from V and 0 bases from J, the gap between germline ends came to 5 bases. CDR3 size: 13 residues. Germline V lookup: CDR1 LNHDA, CDR2 SQIVND (reference sequence). CDR3 residues: CASSIRMNTEAFF. DNA of the CDR3: TGTGCCAGTAGTATCCGGATGAACACTGAAGCTTTCTTT. The full variable domain, completed using reference TRBV19 and TRBJ1-1, is DGGITQSPKYLFRKEGQNVTLSCEQNLNHDAMYWYRQDPGQGLRLIYYSQIVNDFQKGDIAEGYSVSREKKESFPLTVTSAQKNPTAFYLCASSIRMNTEAFFGQGTRLTVV.

This clone turned up a few times. The chain has TRBV27 and TRBJ2-1; 11 bases fit TRBD2. The CDR3 consists of 15 residues. The germline CDR1 and CDR2 sequences are MNHEY and SMNVEV (reference sequence). The trim removed 3 bases at V and 4 bases at J, leaving 2 bases unmatched. The CDR3 coding sequence is TGTGCCAGCAGTTTGCTAGCGGGGGGATACAATGAGCAGTTCTTC. It is translated as CASSLLAGGYNEQFF.

The sample holds a few counts of this clone. In the same sample, other DNA sequences code for this CDR3. The rearrangement links TRBV28 to TRBJ1-2; possibly TRBD1 for D (5 bases). CDR1 and CDR2 from the germline V gene are MDHEN and SYDVKM. CDR3 size: 12 residues. V lost 5 bases, J lost 4 bases, and 8 bases lay in between. CDR3 sequence reads: CASSLTGYGYTF. Written as DNA, the CDR3 is TGTGCCAGCAGTCTCACAGGCTATGGCTACACCTTC.

V usage is TRBV12-5 and J usage is TRBJ2-1, with 12 positions matching TRBD2. CDR1 is LGHNT, CDR2 FRNRAP, per germline. The CDR3 runs 17 residues. Germline trimming cut 1 base from V and 8 bases from J; bases unmatched to any gene: 9. The CDR3 DNA follows: TGTGCTAGTGGTTTGGGGCCCCTAGCGGGAGGGCCTTATGAGCAGTTCTTC. Translating gives CASGLGPLAGGPYEQFF.